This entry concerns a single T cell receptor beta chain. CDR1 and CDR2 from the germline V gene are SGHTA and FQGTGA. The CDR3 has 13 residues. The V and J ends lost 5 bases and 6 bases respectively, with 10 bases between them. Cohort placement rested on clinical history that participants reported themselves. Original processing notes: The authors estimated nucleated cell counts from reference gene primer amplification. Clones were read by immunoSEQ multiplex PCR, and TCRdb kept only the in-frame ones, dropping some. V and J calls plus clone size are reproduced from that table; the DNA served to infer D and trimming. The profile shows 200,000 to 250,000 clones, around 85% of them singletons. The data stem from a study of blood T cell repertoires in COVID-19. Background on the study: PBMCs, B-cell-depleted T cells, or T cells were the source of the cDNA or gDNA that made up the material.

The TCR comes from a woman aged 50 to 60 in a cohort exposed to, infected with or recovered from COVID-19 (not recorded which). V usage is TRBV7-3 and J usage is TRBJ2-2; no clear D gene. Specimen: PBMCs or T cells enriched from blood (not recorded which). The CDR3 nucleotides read TGTGCCAGCAGCCGTACTTCGCCCGGGGAGCTGTTTTTT. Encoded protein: CASSRTSPGELFF.